This TCR beta chain was observed in a study of T cell changes during pregnancy in multiple sclerosis (dated by TCRdb to the late 2010s). A note on the overall study: In women with multiple sclerosis, the researchers looked at how the T cell repertoire shifted as pregnancy progressed.

Concerning this clone: Its specific antigen is unknown. Base qualities are not provided; no much larger clone lies one nucleotide away.

The library was produced with the immunoSEQ multiplex PCR assay. Imported from immuneACCESS, the table was reduced by TCRdb to in-frame sequences with V and J called. These copies leave out some clones; in studies compared against another copy, an unresolved V gene accounts for under half, and the cause of the remainder is not known. Recorded for this sample are about 87,000 clones; about 93% of them occurred a single time. About 1.4% of the sample is held by the ten biggest clonotypes. V drops 5 bases and J drops 7 bases, leaving 15 bases in between. The CDR3 spans 13 residues, from the cysteine through the phenylalanine. The read is trimmed to its CDR3 DNA, 39 bases read in frame from base 1. The CDR1 and CDR2 encoded by the germline V gene are SGHTA and FQGNSA.

The receptor chain draws on TRBV7-2 and TRBJ2-7; 5 matching bases give a weak D call of TRBD2. Sequenced here: peripheral blood, sampled in the third trimester of pregnancy. The sequence was obtained from a female donor in good health, enrolled as a control in a pregnancy study. The nucleotide sequence reads TGTGCCAGCAGCCGAGGTGATCCGGGGGAGCAGTACTTC. Translated, this gives CASSRGDPGEQYF.